The 26 T cell receptor beta chains presented below share a single source sample, sequenced in a study of blood T cell repertoires in COVID-19. Produced via immunoSEQ multiplex PCR; TCRdb's table is partial and in-frame only. The sample contains 200,000 or so clones, 80% to 85% of which appear only once. Sequencing was carried out using PBMCs or T cells enriched from blood (not recorded which). These TCRs come from a man aged 35 to 55 who had recovered from COVID-19.

The chain is built from TRBV27 and TRBJ1-5; the D is unclear. The V end lost 6 bases, the J end lost 2 bases, and 14 bases lay between the germline ends. The CDR3 is made up of 15 amino acids. Germline CDR1 is MNHEY and CDR2 is SMNVEV (reference sequence). This chain's CDR3 is CASRSWTGGNQPQHF. Here the CDR3 DNA reads TGTGCCAGCAGATCATGGACCGGGGGCAATCAGCCCCAGCATTTT.

This rearrangement joins TRBV25-1 to TRBJ2-5; D is uncertain. Germline lookup yields CDR1 MGHDK and CDR2 SYGVNS. This CDR3 is 15 amino acids long. Deletions cut 3 bases from V and 0 bases from J, with 11 bases between. For the CDR3, the DNA is TGTGCCAGCAGTGACTCGACTTTTTACCAAGAGACCCAGTACTTC. Its protein is CASSDSTFYQETQYF.

The chain uses TRBV27 and TRBJ2-1, with 9 bases identical to TRBD1. The CDR3 covers 12 residues. Germline V gives CDR1 MNHEY, CDR2 SMNVEV (reference sequence). Trimming at V came to 8 bases and at J to 12 bases, leaving 8 bases not matched to a gene. CDR3 loop: CASGARDRAQFF. CDR3 nucleotide sequence: TGTGCCAGCGGCGCTCGGGACAGGGCGCAGTTCTTC.

This chain links TRBV7-9 with TRBJ2-1; the match to TRBD2 covers 8 bases. Germline V CDR1 and CDR2: SEHNR, FQNEAQ (reference sequence). This CDR3 has 16 residues. V shed 2 bases and J 0 bases; nucleotides not matched to a gene: 3. In nucleotides, the CDR3 is TGTGCCAGCAGCTTAAATAGCGGGGACTCCTACAATGAGCAGTTCTTC. Translation: CASSLNSGDSYNEQFF.

The rearrangement uses TRBV27 and TRBJ2-1, with 12 bases identical to TRBD1. Germline V gene lookup returns CDR1 MNHEY and CDR2 SMNVEV (reference sequence). This CDR3 region has 15 residues. Trimming at V came to 6 bases and at J to 5 bases, leaving 5 bases not matched to a gene. The CDR3 loop reads CASSGDRGLHNEQFF. CDR3 bases: TGTGCCAGCAGCGGGGACAGGGGGCTTCACAATGAGCAGTTCTTC.

The genes are TRBV5-5 and TRBJ2-5, with TRBD1 matching 11 bases. The CDR3 totals 16 residues. J was trimmed by 5 bases and V by 2 bases; bases with no gene match: 8. The V gene's germline CDR1 is SGHKS and CDR2 YYEKEE (reference sequence). CDR3 coding DNA: TGTGCCAGCAGCTTCGGACAGGGGGCGCGCGGGGAGACCCAGTACTTC. The encoded protein is CASSFGQGARGETQYF.

The chain links TRBV28 to TRBJ2-7, with D possibly matching TRBD2 (7 bases). The CDR3 totals 14 residues. The germline V gene has CDR1 MDHEN and CDR2 SYDVKM. Trimming pared 6 bases from V and 4 bases from J, leaving 16 bases between. CDR3 nucleotides: TGTGCCAGCAGCCGGATGGGGGGGCCATACGAGCAGTACTTC. It yields the protein CASSRMGGPYEQYF.

V gene TRBV28 combines with J gene TRBJ2-3; TRBD2 agrees at 9 bases. The trim removed 3 bases at V and 0 bases at J, leaving 4 bases unmatched. Germline CDR1 reads MDHEN; CDR2 reads SYDVKM. CDR3 length: 16 residues. The CDR3 loop reads CASSFEAGGSTDTQYF. The CDR3 nucleotides read TGTGCCAGCAGTTTCGAAGCGGGGGGAAGCACAGATACGCAGTATTTT.

The DNA of the CDR3 is TGTGCCAGCAGCTTCACAGGGGGTAGAGACACTGAAGCTTTCTTT. It codes for CASSFTGGRDTEAFF. The chain employs TRBV7-3 and TRBJ1-1; TRBD1 matches at 8 bases. This CDR3 contains 15 residues. Germline loops: CDR1 SGHTA, CDR2 FQGTGA. V gave up 3 bases and J gave up 3 bases; unmatched junction bases: 6.

CDR3 sequence (DNA): TGTGCTAGTGGTTTGGTATCTGGCGGGGGCACCGGGGAGCTGTTTTTT. This sequence encodes CASGLVSGGGTGELFF. The rearrangement joins TRBV12-5 to TRBJ2-2; 7 nucleotides agree with TRBD2. Germline CDR1 and CDR2: LGHNT and FRNRAP. V lost 0 bases, J lost 4 bases, and 5 bases stayed unmatched. The length of the CDR3 is 16 residues.

This clone has just a few counts. This chain links TRBV4-2 with TRBJ2-7; D ambiguous. Germline V gene lookup returns CDR1 LGHNA and CDR2 YNFKEQ. Trimming cost V 1 base and J 3 bases, with 19 bases left between them. There are 17 residues in the CDR3. CDR3 DNA: TGTGCCAGCAGCCAAGCTGCGTTATCGGGTCTAGTCTACGAGCAGTACTTC. It is translated as CASSQAALSGLVYEQYF.

This clone occurred a few times. The rearrangement links TRBV7-2 to TRBJ2-3; TRBD2 aligns across 9 bases. Trimming took 3 bases from V and 4 from J; bases not matched to a gene: 5. The CDR3 has 15 amino acids. Looked up from germline, CDR1 is SGHTA and CDR2 is FQGNSA. CDR3 region: CASSFGGGGADTQYF. CDR3 DNA sequence: TGTGCCAGCAGCTTTGGCGGGGGGGGCGCAGATACGCAGTATTTT.

This CDR3 is CASSIAVAGYEQFF. The CDR3 region has the DNA TGTGCCAGTAGTATAGCGGTAGCGGGTTATGAGCAGTTCTTC. The chain is built from TRBV19 and TRBJ2-1; 7 positions agree with TRBD2. Germline V CDR1 and CDR2: LNHDA, SQIVND (reference sequence). V was pared by 1 base and J by 8 bases, with 5 bases of the junction left unmatched. The CDR3 totals 14 residues.

This chain connects TRBV18 to TRBJ1-3, with D perhaps matching TRBD1 (5 bases). CDR1 and CDR2 from the germline V gene are KGHSH and LQKENI. With 4 bases removed from V and 0 bases from J, the gap between germline ends came to 13 bases. The CDR3 is 16 residues long. The CDR3 spells CASSRAGPDSGNTIYF. CDR3 nucleotide sequence: TGTGCCAGCTCACGGGCAGGGCCTGACTCTGGAAACACCATATATTTT.

The chain has TRBV3-1 (or the pseudogene TRBV3-2) and TRBJ2-2; 11 bases agree with TRBD2. J gave up 5 bases and V 0 bases, and 14 bases lay outside the gene matches. Looked up from germline, CDR1 is LGHDT and CDR2 is YNNKEL (reference sequence). The length of the CDR3 is 20 residues. The CDR3: CASSQDWGPGLAVSTGELFF. CDR3 bases: TGTGCCAGCAGCCAAGATTGGGGTCCGGGACTAGCGGTTTCGACCGGGGAGCTGTTTTTT.

This clone was detected only once. V is TRBV9 and J is TRBJ1-4, with D perhaps matching TRBD1 (5 bases). The CDR3 loop spans 16 amino acids. Germline assignment: CDR1 SGDLS and CDR2 YYNGEE. V was clipped by 0 bases and J by 0 bases, with 9 bases between them. CDR3 amino acids: CASSVGRRATNEKLFF. CDR3 coding DNA: TGTGCCAGCAGCGTAGGACGCAGGGCAACTAATGAAAAACTGTTTTTT.

V and J are TRBV5-4 and TRBJ2-1; a weak D match, TRBD1 (5 bases). V dropped 4 bases and J dropped 0 bases, with 14 bases sitting between them. This CDR3 spans 16 amino acids. In germline, CDR1 is SGHNT, CDR2 YYREEE (reference sequence). The DNA for the CDR3 is TGTGCCAGCAGCCCCTCGACAGATAGCTCCTACAATGAGCAGTTCTTC. Amino acid sequence: CASSPSTDSSYNEQFF.

The chain has TRBV19 and TRBJ1-5, with 12 positions matching TRBD1. The CDR3 has 16 residues. Germline V lookup: CDR1 LNHDA, CDR2 SQIVND (reference sequence). V lost 6 bases and J lost 4; bases outside the gene matches: 7. CDR3 in DNA: TGTGCCAGTAGATACCGGGACAGGGGGCATAATCAGCCCCAGCATTTT. This sequence encodes CASRYRDRGHNQPQHF.

The CDR3 DNA sequence: TGTGCCAGCAGTTACGCGGACAGGGGAGGGGGGGAGCTGTTTTTT. Its protein is CASSYADRGGGELFF. The chain combines TRBV6-2 or TRBV6-3 with TRBJ2-2, with 9 bases identical to TRBD1. The V segment lost 2 bases and the J segment 8 bases; nucleotides outside the gene matches: 6. This CDR3 is built from 15 residues. Germline values: CDR1 MNHEY, CDR2 SVGEGT.

The gene calls are TRBV7-9 and TRBJ1-2, with a weak D call TRBD1 (6 bases). The CDR3 consists of 14 residues. Looked up from germline, CDR1 is SEHNR and CDR2 is FQNEAQ (reference sequence). Trimming took off 5 bases at V and 3 bases at J, with 13 bases between the two ends. CDR3 sequence (DNA): TGTGCCAGCAGCCTGACAGGTTTGGACTATGGCTACACCTTC. As protein: CASSLTGLDYGYTF.

This clone was recorded once. The DNA of the CDR3 is TGTGCCAGCTCACTCAACAGGGGGCGCGTCTATGGCTACACCTTC. This translates into CASSLNRGRVYGYTF. This rearrangement joins TRBV18 to TRBJ1-2; 9 bases align to TRBD1. Trimming cost V 4 bases and J 4 bases; bases outside gene matches: 7. This CDR3 has 15 amino acids. The germline V gene has CDR1 KGHSH and CDR2 LQKENI. Combining the CDR3 with reference TRBV18 and TRBJ1-2 gives the whole variable domain NAGVMQNPRHLVRRRGQEARLRCSPMKGHSHVYWYRQLPEEGLKFMVYLQKENIIDESGMPKERFSAEFPKEGPSILRIQQVVRGDSAAYFCASSLNRGRVYGYTFGSGTRLTVV.

V is TRBV7-2 and J is TRBJ2-3, with 10 bases identical to TRBD2. The V gene's germline CDR1 is SGHTA and CDR2 FQGNSA. Germline trimming cut 5 bases from V and 8 bases from J; bases unmatched to any gene: 16. The CDR3 is made up of 17 amino acids. DNA of the CDR3: TGTGCCAGCAGCCAGATGTTTCTAGCGGGGGCGATAGGTACGCAGTATTTT. Translation: CASSQMFLAGAIGTQYF.

The chain couples TRBV7-9 to TRBJ1-1, with 7 bases matching TRBD1. The CDR3 spans 15 residues. V gave up 5 bases and J gave up 3 bases; unmatched junction bases: 9. CDR1 and CDR2 from the germline V gene are SEHNR and FQNEAQ (reference sequence). CDR3 protein: CASSTLQGPDTEAFF. Written as DNA, the CDR3 is TGTGCCAGCAGCACCCTACAGGGGCCCGACACTGAAGCTTTCTTT.

This rearrangement joins TRBV5-6 to TRBJ1-2; no reliable D call. Trimming stripped 4 bases from V and 6 bases from J, with 7 bases between. The CDR3 runs to 11 residues. In germline, CDR1 is SGHDT, CDR2 YYEEEE. CDR3 bases: TGTGCCAGCAGCAAGGAGCATGGCTACACCTTC. The encoded protein is CASSKEHGYTF.

The V gene is TRBV10-3, the J gene TRBJ1-1; D uncertain. Germline lookup yields CDR1 ENHRY and CDR2 SYGVKD. The V end was cut by 2 bases, the J end by 4 bases, with 8 bases between. The CDR3 spans 13 residues. This CDR3 is CAISEEGSTEAFF. Here the CDR3 DNA reads TGTGCCATCAGTGAGGAGGGATCCACTGAAGCTTTCTTT.

This clone was detected only once. CDR3 sequence (DNA): TGTGCCAGCAGCTCAGGTAGCGGGGGGGCCGTAGGGACAGATACGCAGTATTTT. Its translation: CASSSGSGGAVGTDTQYF. This sequence joins TRBV5-4 and TRBJ2-3, with 11 bases lining up with TRBD2. This CDR3 contains 18 residues. V lost 3 bases and J lost 3; bases outside the gene matches: 12. CDR1 SGHNT and CDR2 YYREEE come from the germline V gene (reference sequence).